This is a list of T cell receptor delta chains from one sample in a study of Vδ1+ human thymocytes. TCRdb called clones anew from the multiplex PCR reads with CATT. The sample consists of roughly 50,000 delta-chain clones, approximately 15% of them appearing once. Sequenced input: Vdelta1+ gamma-delta thymocytes from the thymus. All receptors derive from a boy under two years old who had congenital heart surgery. Each CDR3 is given with its conserved first and last residue. Each record gives: D gene, clone size, J gene, V gene, CDR3 protein, CDR3 DNA. D genes are given only for firm matches. Expanded clones get a size class; other rows say once, few or many, or leave the size out.

d_gene: NA
abundance: few
j_gene: TRDJ1
v_gene: TRDV1
CDR3aa: CAPIPLVTGETPHDKLIF
CDR3nt: TGTGCTCCAATCCCCCTAGTTACGGGGGAAACCCCCCACGATAAACTCATCTTT

d_gene: TRDD3
abundance: NA
j_gene: TRDJ1
v_gene: TRDV1
CDR3aa: CALGEMTSPLLGDTTSDKLIF
CDR3nt: TGTGCTCTTGGGGAAATGACTTCCCCTCTACTGGGGGATACAACGTCCGATAAACTCATCTTT

d_gene: NA
abundance: NA
j_gene: TRDJ1
v_gene: TRDV1
CDR3aa: CALGEPPDFPPKRYRGADKLIF
CDR3nt: TGTGCTCTTGGGGAACCCCCGGATTTTCCGCCGAAGCGCTACCGGGGGGCGGATAAACTCATCTTT

d_gene: NA
abundance: medium-sized
j_gene: TRDJ1
v_gene: TRDV2
CDR3aa: CACDTAPTDKLIF
CDR3nt: TGTGCCTGTGACACCGCGCCCACCGATAAACTCATCTTT

d_gene: NA
abundance: NA
j_gene: TRDJ1
v_gene: TRDV1
CDR3aa: CALGGFPGAPYTDKLIF
CDR3nt: TGTGCTCTTGGGGGGTTTCCCGGGGCTCCGTACACCGATAAACTCATCTTT

d_gene: TRDD3
abundance: NA
j_gene: TRDJ1
v_gene: TRDV2
CDR3aa: CACDVPSSSPPYWGMYTDKLIF
CDR3nt: TGTGCCTGTGACGTCCCTTCCTCATCACCCCCGTACTGGGGGATGTACACCGATAAACTCATCTTT

d_gene: TRDD3
abundance: few
j_gene: TRDJ1
v_gene: TRDV1
CDR3aa: CALGERVPTGTGGYRRRVELIF
CDR3nt: TGTGCTCTTGGGGAACGGGTTCCTACGGGTACTGGGGGATACAGGAGGAGGGTAGAACTCATCTTT

d_gene: NA
abundance: NA
j_gene: TRDJ1
v_gene: TRDV1
CDR3aa: CALGENYGDGGPYTDKLIF
CDR3nt: TGTGCTCTTGGGGAAAACTACGGGGACGGGGGTCCGTACACCGATAAACTCATCTTT

d_gene: NA
abundance: NA
j_gene: TRDJ1
v_gene: TRDV1
CDR3aa: CALGEIKQPFTDKLIF
CDR3nt: TGTGCTCTTGGGGAGATTAAACAACCTTTCACCGATAAACTCATCTTT

d_gene: TRDD2
abundance: NA
j_gene: TRDJ1
v_gene: TRDV1
CDR3aa: CALGGLPTIGYGHPDKLIF
CDR3nt: TGTGCTCTTGGGGGCCTTCCTACAATCGGTTACGGTCACCCCGATAAACTCATCTTT

d_gene: NA
abundance: NA
j_gene: TRDJ1
v_gene: TRDV1
CDR3aa: CALGELIPRLAFTDKLIF
CDR3nt: TGTGCTCTTGGGGAATTAATCCCCCGCCTAGCGTTTACCGATAAACTCATCTTT

d_gene: NA
abundance: NA
j_gene: TRDJ1
v_gene: TRDV1
CDR3aa: CALGERLLGGWVYTDKLIF
CDR3nt: TGTGCTCTTGGGGAACGTCTCCTAGGAGGGTGGGTGTACACCGATAAACTCATCTTT

d_gene: TRDD3
abundance: few
j_gene: TRDJ1
v_gene: TRDV2
CDR3aa: CACGPDNDWGSTDKLIF
CDR3nt: TGTGCCTGTGGCCCTGACAATGACTGGGGCAGTACCGATAAACTCATCTTT

d_gene: NA
abundance: few
j_gene: TRDJ1
v_gene: TRDV1
CDR3aa: CALGEPWAFLMGDTDKLIF
CDR3nt: TGTGCTCTTGGGGAACCATGGGCCTTCCTTATGGGGGACACCGATAAACTCATCTTT

d_gene: NA
abundance: few
j_gene: TRDJ1
v_gene: TRDV2
CDR3aa: CACDTGVLTLTDKLIF
CDR3nt: TGTGCCTGTGACACCGGGGTACTAACCCTTACCGATAAACTCATCTTT

d_gene: TRDD3
abundance: few
j_gene: TRDJ1
v_gene: TRDV1
CDR3aa: CALGDYYVLLGEDTDKLIF
CDR3nt: TGTGCTCTTGGGGACTACTACGTCTTACTGGGGGAGGACACCGATAAACTCATCTTT

d_gene: NA
abundance: NA
j_gene: TRDJ1
v_gene: TRDV1
CDR3aa: CALGELHPSTDKLIF
CDR3nt: TGTGCTCTTGGGGAACTACATCCGTCCACCGATAAACTCATCTTT

d_gene: NA
abundance: NA
j_gene: TRDJ1
v_gene: TRDV1
CDR3aa: CALGEPSRGKADKLIF
CDR3nt: TGTGCTCTTGGGGAACCGAGTCGGGGGAAGGCCGATAAACTCATCTTT

d_gene: TRDD3
abundance: once
j_gene: TRDJ1
v_gene: TRDV1
CDR3aa: CALGELGRDLLGDTRGYTDKLIF
CDR3nt: TGTGCTCTTGGGGAACTAGGAAGGGACTTACTGGGGGATACGCGCGGGTACACCGATAAACTCATCTTT

d_gene: TRDD3
abundance: NA
j_gene: TRDJ1
v_gene: TRDV1
CDR3aa: CALGEIGETPSLGDPPYTDKLIF
CDR3nt: TGTGCTCTTGGGGAAATTGGAGAGACACCCTCTCTGGGGGATCCTCCGTACACCGATAAACTCATCTTT

d_gene: NA
abundance: NA
j_gene: TRDJ1
v_gene: TRDV1
CDR3aa: CALGELGLFNCVVGPGGKLIF
CDR3nt: TGTGCTCTTGGGGAACTCGGTCTCTTTAATTGCGTGGTGGGACCCGGTGGTAAACTCATCTTT

d_gene: TRDD2
abundance: NA
j_gene: TRDJ1
v_gene: TRDV1
CDR3aa: CALGSPSYGSPSADKLIF
CDR3nt: TGTGCTCTTGGGTCGCCTTCCTATGGGTCCCCTAGCGCCGATAAACTCATCTTT

d_gene: TRDD3
abundance: NA
j_gene: TRDJ1
v_gene: TRDV1
CDR3aa: CALGYWGIKREGTDKLIF
CDR3nt: TGTGCTCTTGGATACTGGGGGATAAAGAGGGAGGGGACCGATAAACTCATCTTT

d_gene: TRDD3
abundance: NA
j_gene: TRDJ1
v_gene: TRDV1
CDR3aa: CALGELTRPLNCTGGYTDKLIF
CDR3nt: TGTGCTCTTGGGGAATTAACCCGACCCCTAAATTGTACTGGGGGATACACCGATAAACTCATCTTT

d_gene: TRDD2
abundance: few
j_gene: TRDJ1
v_gene: TRDV1
CDR3aa: CALGETSYGCRDTDKLIF
CDR3nt: TGTGCTCTTGGGGAAACTTCCTACGGGTGCAGGGACACCGATAAACTCATCTTT

d_gene: TRDD3
abundance: few
j_gene: TRDJ1
v_gene: TRDV1
CDR3aa: CALGRAYWGIQGTDKLIF
CDR3nt: TGTGCTCTTGGAAGGGCGTACTGGGGGATACAAGGGACCGATAAACTCATCTTT

d_gene: NA
abundance: few
j_gene: TRDJ1
v_gene: TRDV1
CDR3aa: CALGVVDYEGPYWESPDKLIF
CDR3nt: TGTGCTCTTGGGGTGGTAGACTACGAGGGCCCTTACTGGGAGTCCCCCGATAAACTCATCTTT

d_gene: TRDD3
abundance: few
j_gene: TRDJ1
v_gene: TRDV1
CDR3aa: CALGESCPPVLGDKEYTDKLIF
CDR3nt: TGTGCTCTTGGGGAATCGTGTCCTCCCGTACTGGGGGATAAAGAATACACCGATAAACTCATCTTT

d_gene: NA
abundance: few
j_gene: TRDJ1
v_gene: TRDV1
CDR3aa: CALGEGSWGDKGHKLIF
CDR3nt: TGTGCTCTTGGGGAAGGCAGTTGGGGGGACAAAGGCCATAAACTCATCTTT

d_gene: TRDD3
abundance: NA
j_gene: TRDJ1
v_gene: TRDV1
CDR3aa: CALGVIHVLGDSVDKLIF
CDR3nt: TGTGCCCTTGGGGTAATTCATGTACTGGGGGATAGTGTCGATAAACTCATCTTT

d_gene: NA
abundance: NA
j_gene: TRDJ1
v_gene: TRDV1
CDR3aa: CALGEKNLGGYKLIF
CDR3nt: TGTGCTCTTGGGGAAAAAAATCTTGGGGGTTATAAACTCATCTTT